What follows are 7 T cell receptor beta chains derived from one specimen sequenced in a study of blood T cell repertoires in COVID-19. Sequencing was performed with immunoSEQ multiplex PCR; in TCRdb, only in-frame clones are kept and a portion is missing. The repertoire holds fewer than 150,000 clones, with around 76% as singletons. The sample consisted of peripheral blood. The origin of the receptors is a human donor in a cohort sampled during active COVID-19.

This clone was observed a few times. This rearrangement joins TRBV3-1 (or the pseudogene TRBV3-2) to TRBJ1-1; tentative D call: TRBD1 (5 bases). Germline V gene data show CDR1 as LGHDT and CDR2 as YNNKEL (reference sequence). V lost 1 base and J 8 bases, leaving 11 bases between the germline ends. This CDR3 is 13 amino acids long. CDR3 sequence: CASSQGARGEAFF. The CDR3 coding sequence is TGTGCCAGCAGCCAAGGAGCTCGGGGGGAAGCTTTCTTT.

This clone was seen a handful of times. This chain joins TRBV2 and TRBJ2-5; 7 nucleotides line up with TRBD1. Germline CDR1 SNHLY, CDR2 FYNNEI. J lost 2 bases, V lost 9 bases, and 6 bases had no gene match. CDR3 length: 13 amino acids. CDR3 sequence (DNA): TGTGCCAGTTCCCGGGACAGACAAGAGACCCAGTACTTC. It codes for CASSRDRQETQYF.

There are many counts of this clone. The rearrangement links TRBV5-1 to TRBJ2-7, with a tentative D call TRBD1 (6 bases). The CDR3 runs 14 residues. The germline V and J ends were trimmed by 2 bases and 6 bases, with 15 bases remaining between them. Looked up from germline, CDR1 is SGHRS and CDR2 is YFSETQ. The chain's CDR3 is CASSFYGQLREQYF. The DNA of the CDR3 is TGCGCCAGCAGCTTCTATGGACAGCTCCGCGAGCAGTACTTC.

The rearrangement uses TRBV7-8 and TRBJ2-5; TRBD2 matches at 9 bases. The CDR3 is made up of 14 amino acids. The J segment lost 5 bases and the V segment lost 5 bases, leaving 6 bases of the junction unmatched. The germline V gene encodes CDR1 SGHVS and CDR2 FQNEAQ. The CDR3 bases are TGTGCCAGCAGCCCTGGACTAGCGAGGGAGACCCAGTACTTC. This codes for CASSPGLARETQYF. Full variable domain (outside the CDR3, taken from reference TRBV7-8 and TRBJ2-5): GAGVSQSPRYKVAKRGQDVALRCDPISGHVSLFWYQQALGQGPEFLTYFQNEAQLDKSGLPSDRFFAERPEGSVSTLKIQRTQQEDSAVYLCASSPGLARETQYFGPGTRLLVL.

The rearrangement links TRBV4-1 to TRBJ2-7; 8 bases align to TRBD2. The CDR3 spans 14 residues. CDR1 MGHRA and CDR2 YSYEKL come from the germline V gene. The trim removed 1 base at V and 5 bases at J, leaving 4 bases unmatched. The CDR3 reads CASSQVGTRNEQYF. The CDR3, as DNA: TGCGCCAGCAGCCAAGTTGGGACTAGAAACGAGCAGTACTTC.

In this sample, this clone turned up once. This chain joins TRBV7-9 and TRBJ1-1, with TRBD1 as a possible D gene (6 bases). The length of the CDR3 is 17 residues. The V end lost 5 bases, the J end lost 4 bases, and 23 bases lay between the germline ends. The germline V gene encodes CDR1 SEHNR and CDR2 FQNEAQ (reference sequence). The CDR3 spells CASSPLQGSRGSTEAFF. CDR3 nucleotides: TGTGCCAGCAGCCCCCTCCAGGGGAGTCGAGGGAGCACTGAAGCTTTCTTT.

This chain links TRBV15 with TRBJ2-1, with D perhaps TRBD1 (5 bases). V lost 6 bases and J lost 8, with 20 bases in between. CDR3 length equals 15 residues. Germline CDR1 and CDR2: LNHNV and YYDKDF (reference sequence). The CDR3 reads CATRGGRELSDEQFF. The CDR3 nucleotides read TGTGCCACCAGAGGTGGCAGGGAATTATCGGATGAGCAGTTCTTC. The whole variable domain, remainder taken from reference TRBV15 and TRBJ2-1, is DAMVIQNPRYQVTQFGKPVTLSCSQTLNHNVMYWYQQKSSQAPKLLFHYYDKDFNNEADTPDNFQSRRPNTSFCFLDIRSPGLGDTAMYLCATRGGRELSDEQFFGPGTRLTVL.